The subject of this entry is one T cell receptor beta chain. Original processing methods: Amplification with reference gene primers provided the estimates of nucleated cell counts. Clones were read by immunoSEQ multiplex PCR, and TCRdb kept only the in-frame ones, dropping some. For V, J and clone size, that table is used; D and trimming come from the DNA. The sample records approximately 300,000 clones, approximately 90% being singletons. Seattle patients were enrolled during active infection and followed longitudinally. Germline V gives CDR1 SNHLY, CDR2 FYNNEI. The trim removed 7 bases at V and 7 bases at J, leaving 7 bases unmatched. The CDR3 is made up of 14 amino acids. This specimen belongs to a study of blood T cell repertoires in COVID-19. Study context: Italy, Spain and the United States were the sources of the convalescent and acute COVID-19 samples. Nucleic acid was either cDNA or gDNA, and it came from T cells, B-cell-depleted T cells, or PBMCs.

The gene calls are TRBV2 and TRBJ1-6; 7 bases map to TRBD1. Sequenced sample: peripheral blood. The receptor was isolated from a woman in her thirties with COVID-19, enrolled during active disease. The DNA for the CDR3 is TGTGCCAGCATAGAGGACAGGAAGAATTCACCCCTCCACTTT. This translates into CASIEDRKNSPLHF.